This T cell receptor (beta chain) came from a study of blood T cell repertoires in COVID-19. Study-wide context: COVID-19 samples from acute and convalescent phases originated in the United States, Italy and Spain. T cells, B-cell-depleted T cells, or PBMCs supplied cDNA or gDNA.

Authors' processing steps: Cell counts per sample came from amplifying reference gene primers. Profiling relied on immunoSEQ multiplex PCR, and the TCRdb table lists in-frame clones only, not all of them. The V and J calls and clone size are taken from that table; D and trimming were inferred from the DNA. This sample has about 88,000 clones, with approximately 90% found just once. The sample comprised peripheral blood. The TCR was taken from a man between 60 and 75 years old with acute or convalescent COVID-19.

CDR3 amino acids: CASSSTGGGGQFF. The CDR3 DNA reads as TGTGCCAGCAGTTCAACAGGGGGCGGAGGGCAGTTCTTC. The chain is built from TRBV6-5 and TRBJ2-1; 9 positions match TRBD1. Germline trimming cut 4 bases from V and 12 bases from J; bases unmatched to any gene: 7. CDR1 MNHEY and CDR2 SVGAGI come from the germline V gene. This CDR3 spans 13 amino acids.